Sequencing of this T cell receptor beta chain was carried out in a study of PD-1 blockade in classical Hodgkin lymphoma. Study-wide results and limits: Repertoire difference causes, possibly disease activity or prior therapy, remain undefined.

On this clone: Its antigen is as yet unknown.

With no exception, relapse followed autologous stem cell transplantation in all patients, and brentuximab vedotin exposure varied. TCRdb's copy holds only in-frame clones and misses some; the assay was immunoSEQ multiplex PCR. The sample holds approximately 43,000 clones, more than 85% seen once. V lost 6 bases, J lost 0 bases, and 4 bases stayed unmatched. This CDR3 has 15 residues. The V gene's germline CDR1 is MDHEN and CDR2 SYDVKM. This sequence was found in a human donor with classical Hodgkin lymphoma. Sample: peripheral blood mononuclear cells (PBMCs), taken before the second cycle of nivolumab. This chain uses TRBV28 with TRBJ1-4; 7 nucleotides agree with TRBD1. CDR3: CASRTGSATNEKLFF. The CDR3 nucleotides read TGTGCCAGCAGGACAGGGTCTGCAACTAATGAAAAACTGTTTTTT.